This T cell receptor (beta chain) was recorded in a study of T cell responses to AZD1222 COVID-19 vaccine. Study-wide points: Repertoires in all cases were sampled only once the peak T cell response had passed. Just 5 to 7 AZD1222 recipients tested seropositive at baseline.

Second doses that came at about 4 or about 12 weeks were put together. This CDR3 is 11 amino acids long. With 7 bases removed from V and 8 bases from J, the gap between germline ends came to 14 bases. Germline CDR1 SQVTM, CDR2 ANQGSEA. Sequencing was performed with immunoSEQ multiplex PCR; in TCRdb, only in-frame clones are kept and a portion is missing. The sample lists over 120,000 clones; around 92% were seen once. Remarks on this clone: The antigen is unknown.

The V call is TRBV29-1, the J call TRBJ1-1, with D unresolved. This material consisted of peripheral blood, taken 28 days after the second AZD1222 dose. The sequence came from an adult who received the AZD1222 COVID-19 vaccine. The CDR3 here is CSGSFDREAFF. The DNA for the CDR3 is TGCAGCGGGTCATTTGACCGCGAAGCTTTCTTT.